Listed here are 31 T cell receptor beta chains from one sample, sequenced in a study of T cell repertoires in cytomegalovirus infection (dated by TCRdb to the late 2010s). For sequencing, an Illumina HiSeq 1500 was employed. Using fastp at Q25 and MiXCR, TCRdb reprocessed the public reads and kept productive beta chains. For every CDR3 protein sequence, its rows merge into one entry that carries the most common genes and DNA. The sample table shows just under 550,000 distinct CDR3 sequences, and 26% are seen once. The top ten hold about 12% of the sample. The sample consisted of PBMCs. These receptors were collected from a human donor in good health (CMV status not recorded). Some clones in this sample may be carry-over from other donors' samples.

CDR3 DNA sequence: TGCAGCGTTTATCTGGGGTGGCGAACTGAAGCTTTCTTT. Translation gives CSVYLGWRTEAFF. This chain uses TRBV29-1 with TRBJ1-1; no clear D. V shed 5 bases and J shed 5 bases, with 15 bases lying between them. The CDR3 contains 13 residues. CDR1 is SQVTM and CDR2 is ANQGSEA in the germline V gene.

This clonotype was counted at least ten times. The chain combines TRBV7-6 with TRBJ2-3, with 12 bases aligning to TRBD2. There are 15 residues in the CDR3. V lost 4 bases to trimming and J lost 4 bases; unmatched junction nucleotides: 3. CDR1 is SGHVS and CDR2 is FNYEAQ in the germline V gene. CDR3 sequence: CASSSSGRAPDTQYF. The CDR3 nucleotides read TGTGCCAGCAGCTCTAGCGGGAGGGCACCAGATACGCAGTATTTT.

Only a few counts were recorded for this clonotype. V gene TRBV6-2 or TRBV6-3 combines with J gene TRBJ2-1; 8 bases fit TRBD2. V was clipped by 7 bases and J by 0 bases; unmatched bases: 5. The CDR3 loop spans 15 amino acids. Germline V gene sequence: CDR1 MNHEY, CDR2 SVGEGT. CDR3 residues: CASTRSGNSYNEQFF. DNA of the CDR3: TGTGCCAGCACCCGTAGCGGGAACTCCTACAATGAGCAGTTCTTC.

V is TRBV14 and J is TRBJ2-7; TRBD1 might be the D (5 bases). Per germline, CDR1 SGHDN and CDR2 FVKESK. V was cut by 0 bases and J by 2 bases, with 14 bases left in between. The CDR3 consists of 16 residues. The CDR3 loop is CASSQDHWGSTYEQYF. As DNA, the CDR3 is TGTGCCAGCAGCCAAGATCATTGGGGCAGTACCTACGAGCAGTACTTC.

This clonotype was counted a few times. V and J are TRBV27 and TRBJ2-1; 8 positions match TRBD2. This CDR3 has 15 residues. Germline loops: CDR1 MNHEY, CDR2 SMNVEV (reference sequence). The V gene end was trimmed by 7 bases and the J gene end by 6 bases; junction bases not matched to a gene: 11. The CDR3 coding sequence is TGTGCCAGCACCCCCCATAGCGGGATGGGCAATGAGCAGTTCTTC. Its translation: CASTPHSGMGNEQFF.

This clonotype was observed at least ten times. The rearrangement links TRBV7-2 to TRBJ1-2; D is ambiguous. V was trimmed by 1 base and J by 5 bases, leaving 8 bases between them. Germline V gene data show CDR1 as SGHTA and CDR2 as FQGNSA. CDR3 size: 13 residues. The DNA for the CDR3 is TGTGCCAGCAGCTTAGGTCCGACTTATGGCTACACCTTC. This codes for CASSLGPTYGYTF.

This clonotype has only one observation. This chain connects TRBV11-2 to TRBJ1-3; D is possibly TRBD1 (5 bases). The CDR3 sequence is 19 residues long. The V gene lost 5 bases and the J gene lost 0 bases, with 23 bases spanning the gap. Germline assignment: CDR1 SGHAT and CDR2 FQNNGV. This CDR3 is CASSPDGGGGFSSGNTIYF. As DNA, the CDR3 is TGTGCCAGCAGCCCAGACGGGGGAGGAGGTTTTTCCTCTGGAAACACCATATATTTT.

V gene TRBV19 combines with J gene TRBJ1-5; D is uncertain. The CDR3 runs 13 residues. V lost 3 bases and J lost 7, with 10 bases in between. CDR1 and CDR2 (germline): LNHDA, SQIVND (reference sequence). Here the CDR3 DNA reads TGTGCCAGTAGTATGGAGGGCGGGCAGCCCCAGCATTTT. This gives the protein CASSMEGGQPQHF.

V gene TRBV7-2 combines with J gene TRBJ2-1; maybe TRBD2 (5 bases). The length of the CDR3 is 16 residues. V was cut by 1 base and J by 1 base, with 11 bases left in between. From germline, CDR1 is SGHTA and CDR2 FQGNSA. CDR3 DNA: TGTGCCAGCAGCTTAGATGCGGGTACTTCCTACAATGAGCAGTTCTTC. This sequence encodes CASSLDAGTSYNEQFF.

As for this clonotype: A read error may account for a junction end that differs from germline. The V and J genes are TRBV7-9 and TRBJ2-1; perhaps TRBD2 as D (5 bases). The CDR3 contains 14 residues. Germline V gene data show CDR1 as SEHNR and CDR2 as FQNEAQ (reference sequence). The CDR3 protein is CASSLAGDIDEQFF. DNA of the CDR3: TGTGCCAGCAGCCTAGCAGGCGATATAGATGAGCAGTTCTTC.

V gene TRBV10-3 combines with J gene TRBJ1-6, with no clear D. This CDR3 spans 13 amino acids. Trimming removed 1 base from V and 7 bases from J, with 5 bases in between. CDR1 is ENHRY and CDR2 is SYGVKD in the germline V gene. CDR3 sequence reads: CAISELANSPLHF. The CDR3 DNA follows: TGTGCCATCAGTGAGTTGGCCAATTCACCCCTCCACTTT.

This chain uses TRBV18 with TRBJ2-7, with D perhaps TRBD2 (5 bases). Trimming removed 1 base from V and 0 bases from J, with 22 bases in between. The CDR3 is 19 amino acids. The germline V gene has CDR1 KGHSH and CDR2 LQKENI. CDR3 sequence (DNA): TGTGCCAGCTCACCACTCAGGCCCGATCGGGGAACCGACTCCTACGAGCAGTACTTC. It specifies CASSPLRPDRGTDSYEQYF.

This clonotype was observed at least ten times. CDR3 sequence: CASSYSGLAGFDEQFF. DNA for the CDR3: TGTGCCAGCAGTTACTCCGGTCTAGCGGGATTCGATGAGCAGTTCTTC. The chain carries TRBV6-5 and TRBJ2-1; TRBD2 agrees at 9 bases. Germline V CDR1 and CDR2: MNHEY, SVGAGI. The CDR3 covers 16 residues. V shed 0 bases and J 8 bases; nucleotides not matched to a gene: 8.

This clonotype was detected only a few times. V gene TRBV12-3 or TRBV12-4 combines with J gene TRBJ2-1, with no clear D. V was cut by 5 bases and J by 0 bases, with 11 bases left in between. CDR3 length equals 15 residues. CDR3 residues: CASSPDPSSYNEQFF. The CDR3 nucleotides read TGTGCCAGCAGTCCCGACCCGAGCTCCTACAATGAGCAGTTCTTC.

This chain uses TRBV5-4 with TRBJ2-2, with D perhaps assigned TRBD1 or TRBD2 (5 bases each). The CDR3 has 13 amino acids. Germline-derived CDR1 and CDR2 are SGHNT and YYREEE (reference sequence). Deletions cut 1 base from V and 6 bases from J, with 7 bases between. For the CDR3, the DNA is TGTGCCAGCAGCTTGATGGGGGCCGGGGAGCTGTTTTTT. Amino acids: CASSLMGAGELFF.

This chain's CDR3 is CASEAARRGEKWDEQFF. CDR3 DNA: TGTGCCAGCGAAGCCGCCCGACGGGGGGAAAAATGGGATGAGCAGTTCTTC. This chain joins TRBV7-9 and TRBJ2-1, with 7 bases matching TRBD2. This CDR3 is built from 17 residues. From germline, CDR1 is SEHNR and CDR2 FQNEAQ (reference sequence). Trimming cost V 8 bases and J 8 bases; bases outside gene matches: 21.

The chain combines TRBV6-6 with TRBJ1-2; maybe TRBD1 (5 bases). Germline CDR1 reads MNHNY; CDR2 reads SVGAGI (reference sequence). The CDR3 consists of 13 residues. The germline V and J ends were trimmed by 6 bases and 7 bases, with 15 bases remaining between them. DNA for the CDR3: TGTGCCAGCAGGGTACAGGAGGGGTCTGGCTACACCTTC. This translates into CASRVQEGSGYTF.

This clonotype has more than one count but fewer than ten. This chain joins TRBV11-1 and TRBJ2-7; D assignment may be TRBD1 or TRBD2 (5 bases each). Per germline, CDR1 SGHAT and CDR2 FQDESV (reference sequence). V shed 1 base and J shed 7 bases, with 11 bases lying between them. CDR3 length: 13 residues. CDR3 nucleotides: TGTGCCAGCAGCTTAGGAGGGGCGAGAGAGCAGTACTTC. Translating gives CASSLGGAREQYF.

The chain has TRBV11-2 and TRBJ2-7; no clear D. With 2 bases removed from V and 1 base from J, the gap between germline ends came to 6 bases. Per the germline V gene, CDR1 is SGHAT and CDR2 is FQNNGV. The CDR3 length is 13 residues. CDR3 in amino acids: CASSLRSSYEQYV. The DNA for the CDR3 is TGTGCCAGCAGCTTAAGAAGTTCCTACGAGCAGTACGTC.

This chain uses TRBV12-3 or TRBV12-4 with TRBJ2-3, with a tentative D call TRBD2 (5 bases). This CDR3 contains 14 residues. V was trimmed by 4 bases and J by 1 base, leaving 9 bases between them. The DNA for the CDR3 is TGTGCCAGCAGTTCGGGGTATGGCACAGATACGCAGTATTTT. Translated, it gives CASSSGYGTDTQYF.

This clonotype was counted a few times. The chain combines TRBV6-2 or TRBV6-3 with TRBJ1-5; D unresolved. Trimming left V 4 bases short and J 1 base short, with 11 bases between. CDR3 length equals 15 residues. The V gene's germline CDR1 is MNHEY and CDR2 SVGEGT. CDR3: CASSSRRASNQPQHF. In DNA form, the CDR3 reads TGTGCCAGCAGTTCGCGACGGGCGAGCAATCAGCCCCAGCATTTT.

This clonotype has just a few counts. This CDR3 is CASSSYPGTGDTGELFF. The CDR3 DNA sequence: TGTGCCAGCAGCTCCTACCCCGGGACAGGGGACACCGGGGAGCTGTTTTTT. This rearrangement joins TRBV7-6 to TRBJ2-2, with 10 bases aligning to TRBD1. The V and J ends lost 4 bases and 3 bases, in that order; junction bases with no gene match: 8. The CDR3 totals 17 residues. CDR1 and CDR2 from the germline V gene are SGHVS and FNYEAQ.

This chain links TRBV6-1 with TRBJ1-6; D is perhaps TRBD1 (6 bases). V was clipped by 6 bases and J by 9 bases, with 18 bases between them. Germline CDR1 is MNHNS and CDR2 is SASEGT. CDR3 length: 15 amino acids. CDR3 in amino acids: CASRTGQRLGSPLHF. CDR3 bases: TGTGCCAGCAGGACAGGTCAACGGTTGGGTTCACCCCTCCACTTT.

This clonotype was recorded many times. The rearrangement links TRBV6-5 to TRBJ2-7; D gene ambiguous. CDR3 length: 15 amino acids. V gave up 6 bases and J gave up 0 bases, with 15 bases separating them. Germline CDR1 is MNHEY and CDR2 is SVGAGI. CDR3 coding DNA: TGTGCCAGCAGACCCCGTCCGGGTAACTCCTACGAGCAGTACTTC. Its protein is CASRPRPGNSYEQYF.

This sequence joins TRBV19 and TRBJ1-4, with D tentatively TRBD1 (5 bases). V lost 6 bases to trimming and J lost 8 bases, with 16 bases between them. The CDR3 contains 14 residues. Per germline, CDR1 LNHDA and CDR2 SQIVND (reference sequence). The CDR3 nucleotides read TGTGCCAGTAGAGCAGGGATATCTACGGAAAAACTGTTTTTT. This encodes CASRAGISTEKLFF.

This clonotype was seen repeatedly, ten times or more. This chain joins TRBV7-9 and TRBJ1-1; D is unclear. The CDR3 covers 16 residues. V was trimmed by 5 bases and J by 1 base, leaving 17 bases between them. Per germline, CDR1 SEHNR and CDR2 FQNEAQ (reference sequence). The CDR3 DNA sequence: TGTGCCAGCAGCGCAACATCGCCGATAGGGAACACTGAAGCTTTCTTT. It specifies CASSATSPIGNTEAFF.

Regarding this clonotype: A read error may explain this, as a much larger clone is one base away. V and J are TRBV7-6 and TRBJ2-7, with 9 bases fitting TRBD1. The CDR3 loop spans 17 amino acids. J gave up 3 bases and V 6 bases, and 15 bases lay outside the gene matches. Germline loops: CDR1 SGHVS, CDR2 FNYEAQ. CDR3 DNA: TGTGCCAGCAGTTCCCTTTCCGGGACAGGGTCGTTCTACGAGCAGTACTTC. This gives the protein CASSSLSGTGSFYEQYF.

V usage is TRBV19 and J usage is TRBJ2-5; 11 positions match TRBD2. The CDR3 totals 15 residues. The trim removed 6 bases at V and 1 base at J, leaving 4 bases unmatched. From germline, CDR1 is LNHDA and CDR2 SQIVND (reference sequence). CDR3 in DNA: TGTGCCAGTAGAGGGACTAGCGGTCCCCAAGAGACCCAGTACTTC. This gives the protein CASRGTSGPQETQYF.

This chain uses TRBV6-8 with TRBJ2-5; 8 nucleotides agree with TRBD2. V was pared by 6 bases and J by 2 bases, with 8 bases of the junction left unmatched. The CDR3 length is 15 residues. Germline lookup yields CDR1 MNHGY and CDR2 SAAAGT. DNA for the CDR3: TGTGCCAGCAGACTAAGCGGGAGTGTACAAGAGACCCAGTACTTC. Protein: CASRLSGSVQETQYF.

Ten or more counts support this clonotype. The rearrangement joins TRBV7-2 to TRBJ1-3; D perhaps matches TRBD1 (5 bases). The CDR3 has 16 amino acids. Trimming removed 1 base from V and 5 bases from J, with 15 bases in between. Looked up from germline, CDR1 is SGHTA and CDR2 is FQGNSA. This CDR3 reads CASSLVAGSTRNTIYF. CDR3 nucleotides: TGTGCCAGCAGCTTAGTAGCAGGGAGCACGAGAAACACCATATATTTT.

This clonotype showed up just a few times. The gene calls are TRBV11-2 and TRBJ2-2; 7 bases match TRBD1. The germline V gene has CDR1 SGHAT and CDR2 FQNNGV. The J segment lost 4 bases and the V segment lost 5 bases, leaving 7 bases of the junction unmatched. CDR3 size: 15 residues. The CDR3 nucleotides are TGTGCCAGCAGCAACAGGGGATTGGTCACCGGGGAGCTGTTTTTT. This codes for CASSNRGLVTGELFF.